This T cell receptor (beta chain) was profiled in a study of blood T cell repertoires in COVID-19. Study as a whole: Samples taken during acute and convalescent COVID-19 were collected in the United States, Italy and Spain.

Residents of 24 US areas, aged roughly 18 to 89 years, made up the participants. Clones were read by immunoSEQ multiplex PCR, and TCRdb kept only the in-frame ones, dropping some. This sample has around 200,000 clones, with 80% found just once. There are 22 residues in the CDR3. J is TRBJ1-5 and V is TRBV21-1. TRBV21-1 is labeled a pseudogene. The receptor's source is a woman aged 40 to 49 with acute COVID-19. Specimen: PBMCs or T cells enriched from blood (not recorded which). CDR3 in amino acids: CASSSTPPGGGCGGYSNQPQHF. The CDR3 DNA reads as TGTGCCAGCAGCAGCACTCCCCCGGGGGGGGGTTGCGGTGGGTATAGCAATCAGCCCCAGCATTTT.